These T cell receptor beta chains were read from a single sample in a study of cytomegalovirus exposure and HLA in healthy donors. Generated by immunoSEQ multiplex PCR, the TCRdb table keeps only in-frame clones and is missing some. The sample carries about 140,000 clones, 80% recorded once. Sequencing was carried out using PBMCs. The receptors come from a man aged 25 to 40 in good health. The CDR3 runs from the conserved cysteine through the conserved F or W. A D gene is named only where the DNA matches it firmly. Some rows have no size entry. The others give once, few or many, or a class for an expanded clone.

CDR3aa | CDR3nt | abundance | j_gene | v_gene | d_gene
CASSLLAGEIYEQYF | TGTGCCAGCAGTTTACTAGCGGGAGAAATCTACGAGCAGTACTTC | . | TRBJ2-7 | TRBV27 | TRBD2
CASSLGTGFWGYTF | TGTGCCAGCAGTTTGGGGACAGGGTTCTGGGGCTACACCTTC | . | TRBJ1-2 | TRBV5-6 | TRBD1
CASSGDGRGYEQYF | TGTGCCAGCAGTGGAGACGGGAGGGGATACGAGCAGTACTTC | . | TRBJ2-7 | TRBV2 | TRBD2
CASSVGLAGEMDTQYF | TGTGCCAGCAGCGTAGGACTAGCGGGAGAGATGGATACGCAGTATTTT | few | TRBJ2-3 | TRBV9 | TRBD2
CASSPPGLVISGELFF | TGTGCCAGCTCACCACCGGGACTAGTTATATCCGGGGAGCTGTTTTTT | . | TRBJ2-2 | TRBV18 | TRBD2
CASSSRPGHTYNEQFF | TGTGCCAGCAGTTCTCGACCGGGACATACCTACAATGAGCAGTTCTTC | . | TRBJ2-1 | TRBV27 | .
CSVEDSLTDNQPQHF | TGCAGCGTTGAAGACAGTCTGACAGACAATCAGCCCCAGCATTTT | . | TRBJ1-5 | TRBV29-1 | .
CASSPSRTGELFF | TGTGCCAGCAGCCCGTCCCGTACCGGGGAGCTGTTTTTT | . | TRBJ2-2 | TRBV7-8 | .
CASSGGGRETQYF | TGCGCCAGCAGCGGTGGGGGGAGGGAGACCCAGTACTTC | few | TRBJ2-5 | TRBV10-2 | .
CASKRAGVSYEQYF | TGTGCCAGCAAGAGAGCGGGAGTCTCCTACGAGCAGTACTTC | few | TRBJ2-7 | TRBV2 | TRBD2
CASSINRGERNTIYF | TGTGCCAGTAGTATCAACAGGGGGGAGAGAAACACCATATATTTT | . | TRBJ1-3 | TRBV19 | TRBD1
CASTQGQQETQYF | TGTGCCAGCACCCAAGGACAGCAAGAGACCCAGTACTTC | . | TRBJ2-5 | TRBV18 | .
CASSISRGRGSQHF | TGTGCCAGTAGTATTAGTAGGGGTCGGGGGTCCCAGCATTTT | . | TRBJ1-5 | TRBV19 | .
CASSPGGESTQETQYF | TGTGCCAGCAGCCCTGGCGGGGAGTCGACTCAAGAGACCCAGTACTTC | . | TRBJ2-5 | TRBV9 | .
CASSPPRTSGRETQYF | TGTGCCAGCTCACCACCTCGAACTAGCGGGAGAGAGACCCAGTACTTC | . | TRBJ2-5 | TRBV18 | TRBD2
CASTGARMAQHF | TGTGCCAGTACTGGTGCGCGGATGGCCCAGCATTTT | . | TRBJ1-5 | TRBV19 | .
CASSIKPGTGNTEAFF | TGTGCCAGCAGCATCAAACCGGGGACAGGGAACACTGAAGCTTTCTTT | . | TRBJ1-1 | TRBV7-8 | TRBD1
CASSFRQLTEAFF | TGTGCCAGCAGTTTTCGACAGCTCACTGAAGCTTTCTTT | . | TRBJ1-1 | TRBV27 | .
CASSARQGAAADTQYF | TGTGCCAGCAGTGCTCGACAGGGGGCGGCTGCAGATACGCAGTATTTT | . | TRBJ2-3 | TRBV6-1 | TRBD1
CASSYGSGTEAFF | TGTGCCAGCAGTTACGGGTCAGGGACTGAAGCTTTCTTT | . | TRBJ1-1 | TRBV6-5 | .
CASRPAGSSYNEQFF | TGTGCCAGCAGACCTGCCGGGAGCTCCTACAATGAGCAGTTCTTC | . | TRBJ2-1 | TRBV9 | .
CASSPLSGSFNEQFF | TGCGCCAGCAGCCCCCTTAGCGGGAGTTTTAATGAGCAGTTCTTC | . | TRBJ2-1 | TRBV5-1 | TRBD2
CASIPGLAGGRSYEQYF | TGTGCCAGCATCCCTGGGCTAGCGGGAGGCCGCTCCTACGAGCAGTACTTC | . | TRBJ2-7 | TRBV21-1 | .